This T cell receptor (beta chain) was documented in a study of CD8 T cells in ankylosing spondylitis. This CDR3 has 14 amino acids. With V trimmed by 6 bases and J by 5 bases, 7 bases remained unmatched. This clonotype was detected a few times. Its antigen is still unknown. Libraries for TCR beta were made by quantitative 5'-RACE with molecular barcodes. A single record per CDR3 protein comes from TCRdb applying MiXCR to the 5' RACE reads. The sample comprises just over 350,000 distinct CDR3 sequences, 20% to 25% of which are singletons, and around 13% rests with the top ten. General study findings and limits: With a CD8+ phenotype, disease-linked clones were relatively rare in peripheral blood. A subset of motif variants has previously been described in the synovial fluid and blood of reactive arthritis.

The material sequenced was blood, either unsorted or a sorted T cell fraction (not recorded which). The receptor was isolated from a male donor with ankylosing spondylitis or in good health (not recorded which). This chain connects TRBV12-3 or TRBV12-4 to TRBJ2-3, with 8 bases lining up with TRBD2. This CDR3 reads CASRERGGQDTQYF. DNA of the CDR3: TGTGCCAGCAGGGAACGGGGGGGCCAAGATACGCAGTATTTT.